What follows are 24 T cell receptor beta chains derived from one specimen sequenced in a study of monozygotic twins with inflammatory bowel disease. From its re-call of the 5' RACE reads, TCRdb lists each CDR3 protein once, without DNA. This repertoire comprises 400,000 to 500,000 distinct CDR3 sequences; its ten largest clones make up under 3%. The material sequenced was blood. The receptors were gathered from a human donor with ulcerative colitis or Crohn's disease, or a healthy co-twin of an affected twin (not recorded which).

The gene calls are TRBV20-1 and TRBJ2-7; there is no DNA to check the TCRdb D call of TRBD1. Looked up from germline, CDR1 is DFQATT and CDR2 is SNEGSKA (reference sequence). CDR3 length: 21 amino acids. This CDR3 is CSARAANGGWRQGRFSYEQYF.

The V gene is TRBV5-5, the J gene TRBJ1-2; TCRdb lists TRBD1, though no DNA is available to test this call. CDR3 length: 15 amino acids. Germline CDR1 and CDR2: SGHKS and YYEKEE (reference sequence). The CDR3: CASSLPGQGARGYTF.

CDR3 residues: CASSLEGGAAETQYF. V gene TRBV27 combines with J gene TRBJ2-5; with no DNA, the TCRdb D assignment of TRBD1 cannot be verified. The CDR3 has 15 amino acids. Germline CDR1 and CDR2: MNHEY and SMNVEV (reference sequence).

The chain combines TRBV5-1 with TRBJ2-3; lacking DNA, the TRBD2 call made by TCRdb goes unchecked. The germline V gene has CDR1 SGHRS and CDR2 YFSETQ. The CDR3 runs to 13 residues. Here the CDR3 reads CASSPNLVDTQYF. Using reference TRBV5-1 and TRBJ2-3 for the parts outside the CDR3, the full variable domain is KAGVTQTPRYLIKTRGQQVTLSCSPISGHRSVSWYQQTPGQGLQFLFEYFSETQRNKGNFPGRFSGRQFSNSRSEMNVSTLELGDSALYLCASSPNLVDTQYFGPGTRLTVL.

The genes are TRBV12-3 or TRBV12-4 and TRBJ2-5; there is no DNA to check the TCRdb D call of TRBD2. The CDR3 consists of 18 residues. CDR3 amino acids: CASSLGLAGFFDRETQYF.

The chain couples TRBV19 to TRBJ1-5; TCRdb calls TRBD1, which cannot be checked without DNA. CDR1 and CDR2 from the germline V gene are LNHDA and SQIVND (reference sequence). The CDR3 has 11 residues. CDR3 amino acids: CASSTTPPQHF.

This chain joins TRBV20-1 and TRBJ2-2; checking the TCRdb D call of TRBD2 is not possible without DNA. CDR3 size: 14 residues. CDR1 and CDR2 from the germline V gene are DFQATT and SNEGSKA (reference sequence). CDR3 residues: CSARALVEAGELFF.

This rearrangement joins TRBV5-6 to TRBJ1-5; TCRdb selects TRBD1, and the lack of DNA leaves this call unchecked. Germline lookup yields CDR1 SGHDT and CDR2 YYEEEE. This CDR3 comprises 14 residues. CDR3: CASSLPGPNQPQHF. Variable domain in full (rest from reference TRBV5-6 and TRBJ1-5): DAGVTQSPTHLIKTRGQQVTLRCSPKSGHDTVSWYQQALGQGPQFIFQYYEEEERQRGNFPDRFSGHQFPNYSSELNVNALLLGDSALYLCASSLPGPNQPQHFGDGTRLSIL.

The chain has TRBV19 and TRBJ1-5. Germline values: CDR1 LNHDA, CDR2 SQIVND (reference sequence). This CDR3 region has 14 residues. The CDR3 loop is CASRWGYSNQPQHF.

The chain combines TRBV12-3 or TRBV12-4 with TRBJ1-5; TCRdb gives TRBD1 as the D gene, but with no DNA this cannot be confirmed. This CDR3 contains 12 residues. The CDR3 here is CASSLIRGPQHF.

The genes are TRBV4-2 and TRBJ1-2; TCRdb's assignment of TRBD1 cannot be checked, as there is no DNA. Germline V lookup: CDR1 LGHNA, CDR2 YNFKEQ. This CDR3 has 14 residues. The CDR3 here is CASSQEGRDYGYTF.

The CDR3 region is CSAIPRDRVNTEAFF. The chain combines TRBV29-1 with TRBJ1-1; TCRdb lists TRBD1, though no DNA is available to test this call. Per the germline V gene, CDR1 is SQVTM and CDR2 is ANQGSEA. The CDR3 spans 15 residues.

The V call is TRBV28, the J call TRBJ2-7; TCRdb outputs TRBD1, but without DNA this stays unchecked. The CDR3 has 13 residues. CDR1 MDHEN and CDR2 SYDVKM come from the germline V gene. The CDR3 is CASTPEPPYEQYF. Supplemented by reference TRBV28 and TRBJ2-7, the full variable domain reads DVKVTQSSRYLVKRTGEKVFLECVQDMDHENMFWYRQDPGLGLRLIYFSYDVKMKEKGDIPEGYSVSREKKERFSLILESASTNQTSMYLCASTPEPPYEQYFGPGTRLTVT.

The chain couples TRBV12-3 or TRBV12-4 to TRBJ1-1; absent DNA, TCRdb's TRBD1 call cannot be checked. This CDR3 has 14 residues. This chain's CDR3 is CASSPTGGVFEAFF.

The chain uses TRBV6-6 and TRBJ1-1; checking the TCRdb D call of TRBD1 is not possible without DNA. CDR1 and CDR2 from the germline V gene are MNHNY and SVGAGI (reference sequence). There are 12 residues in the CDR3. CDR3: CASSHDRSEAFF.

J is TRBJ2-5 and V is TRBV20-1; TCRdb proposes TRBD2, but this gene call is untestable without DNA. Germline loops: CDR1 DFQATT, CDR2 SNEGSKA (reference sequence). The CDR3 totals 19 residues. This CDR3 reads CSARDWGSGGAVGVSTQYF.

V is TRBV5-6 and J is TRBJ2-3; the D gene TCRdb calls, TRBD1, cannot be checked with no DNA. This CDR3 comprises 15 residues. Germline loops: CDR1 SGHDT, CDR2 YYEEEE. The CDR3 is CASSAVPGTGLSQYF.

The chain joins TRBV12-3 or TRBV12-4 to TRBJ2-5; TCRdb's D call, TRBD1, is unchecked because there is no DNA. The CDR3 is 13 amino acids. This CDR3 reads CASSTQGAETQYF.

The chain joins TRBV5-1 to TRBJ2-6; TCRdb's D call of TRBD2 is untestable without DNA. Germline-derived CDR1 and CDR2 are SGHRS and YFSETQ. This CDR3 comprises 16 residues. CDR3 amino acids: CASSYLLGAGANVLTF. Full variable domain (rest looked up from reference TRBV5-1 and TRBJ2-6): KAGVTQTPRYLIKTRGQQVTLSCSPISGHRSVSWYQQTPGQGLQFLFEYFSETQRNKGNFPGRFSGRQFSNSRSEMNVSTLELGDSALYLCASSYLLGAGANVLTFGAGSRLTVL.

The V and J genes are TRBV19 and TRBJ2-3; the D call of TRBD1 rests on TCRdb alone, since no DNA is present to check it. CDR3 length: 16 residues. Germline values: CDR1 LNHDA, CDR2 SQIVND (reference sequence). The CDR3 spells CASSMRLAGLGDTQYF. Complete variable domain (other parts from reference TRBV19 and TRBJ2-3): DGGITQSPKYLFRKEGQNVTLSCEQNLNHDAMYWYRQDPGQGLRLIYYSQIVNDFQKGDIAEGYSVSREKKESFPLTVTSAQKNPTAFYLCASSMRLAGLGDTQYFGPGTRLTVL.

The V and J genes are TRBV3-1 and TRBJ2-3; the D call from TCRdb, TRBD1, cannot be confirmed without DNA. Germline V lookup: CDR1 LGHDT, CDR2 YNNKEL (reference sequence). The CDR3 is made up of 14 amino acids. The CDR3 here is CASSQGTGSYAQYF.

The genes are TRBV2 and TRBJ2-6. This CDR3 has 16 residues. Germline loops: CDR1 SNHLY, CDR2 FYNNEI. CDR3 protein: CASSEMSVPGANVLTF.

The CDR3 protein is CASSQTGTQTEAFF. The chain joins TRBV10-1 to TRBJ1-1; TCRdb names TRBD1, which stays unverified in the absence of DNA. The CDR3 contains 14 residues. Germline V gene sequence: CDR1 WNHNN, CDR2 SYGVQD (reference sequence).

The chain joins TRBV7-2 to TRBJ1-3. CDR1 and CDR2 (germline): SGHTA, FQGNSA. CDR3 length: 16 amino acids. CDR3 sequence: CASSLESGNSGNTIYF.